This record covers a single TCR beta chain. This record belongs to a study of technical replicates of blood from a few donors. The repertoire was sequenced with immunoSEQ multiplex PCR; TCRdb's copy has only in-frame clones and lacks some. Of 75,000 to 95,000 clones in the sample, almost 97% were seen once. Germline CDR1 reads LNHDA; CDR2 reads SQIVND (reference sequence). V was clipped by 3 bases and J by 2 bases; unmatched bases: 3. The CDR3 extends over 16 amino acids. Sequences were obtained from T cells isolated from PBMCs. The chain is built from TRBV19 and TRBJ2-6; 8 bases map to TRBD2. This clonotype was sampled from a human donor in good health. CDR3 residues: CASSIWRGAGANVLTF. The DNA of the CDR3 is TGTGCCAGTAGTATTTGGCGGGGGGCTGGGGCCAACGTCCTGACTTTC.